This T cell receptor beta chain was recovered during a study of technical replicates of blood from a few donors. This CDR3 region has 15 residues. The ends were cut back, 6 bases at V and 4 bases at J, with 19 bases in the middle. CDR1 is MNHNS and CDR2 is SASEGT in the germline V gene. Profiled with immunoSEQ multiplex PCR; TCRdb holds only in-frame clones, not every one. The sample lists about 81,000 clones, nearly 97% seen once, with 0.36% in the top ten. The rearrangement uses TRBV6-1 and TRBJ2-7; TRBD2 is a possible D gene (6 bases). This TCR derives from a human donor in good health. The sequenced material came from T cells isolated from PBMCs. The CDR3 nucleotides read TGTGCCAGCAGCCGAATAAGGGAGGTCCCTTACGAGCAGTACTTC. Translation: CASSRIREVPYEQYF.